A single sample is the source of the 27 T cell receptor beta chains below, sequenced in a study of OX40 agonist ivuxolimab in advanced cancers. TCRdb's table, derived via immunoSEQ multiplex PCR, lists solely in-frame clones and lacks some. The profile shows roughly 67,000 clones, 87% of them singletons. The sequencing used CD4+ or CD8+ T cells sorted from blood, collected in a trial of the OX40 agonist ivuxolimab. These receptors were obtained from an adult with an advanced solid tumor such as melanoma, head and neck, liver or kidney cancer.

The rearrangement links TRBV7-3 to TRBJ1-1; 7 nucleotides align to TRBD1. V gave up 3 bases and J gave up 6 bases; unmatched junction bases: 10. The CDR3 is 15 amino acids. CDR1 and CDR2 from the germline V gene are SGHTA and FQGTGA. Written as DNA, the CDR3 is TGTGCCAGCAGCTTGAGACAGGGACCCGGGGCTGAAGCTTTCTTT. Amino acids: CASSLRQGPGAEAFF.

V is TRBV14 and J is TRBJ2-5, with D unresolved. V lost 2 bases and J lost 4, with 5 bases in between. Germline CDR1 SGHDN, CDR2 FVKESK. The CDR3 runs to 12 residues. The CDR3 region is CASSQSVETQYF. DNA of the CDR3: TGTGCCAGCAGCCAAAGTGTAGAGACCCAGTACTTC. Based on the CDR3 plus reference TRBV14 and TRBJ2-5, the full variable domain is EAGVTQFPSHSVIEKGQTVTLRCDPISGHDNLYWYRRVMGKEIKFLLHFVKESKQDESGMPNNRFLAERTGGTYSTLKVQPAELEDSGVYFCASSQSVETQYFGPGTRLLVL.

The genes are TRBV7-9 and TRBJ2-5, with D unclear. The germline V gene encodes CDR1 SEHNR and CDR2 FQNEAQ (reference sequence). The CDR3 runs 12 residues. Trimming left V 5 bases short and J 2 bases short, with 6 bases between. The CDR3 DNA sequence: TGTGCCAGCAGCCTCGGGCAAGAGACCCAGTACTTC. Translation gives CASSLGQETQYF. The whole variable domain, remainder taken from reference TRBV7-9 and TRBJ2-5, is DTGVSQNPRHKITKRGQNVTFRCDPISEHNRLYWYRQTLGQGPEFLTYFQNEAQLEKSRLLSDRFSAERPKGSFSTLEIQRTEQGDSAMYLCASSLGQETQYFGPGTRLLVL.

This rearrangement joins TRBV9 to TRBJ1-3, with 7 bases matching TRBD1. Germline V CDR1 and CDR2: SGDLS, YYNGEE. Germline trimming cut 8 bases from V and 0 bases from J; bases unmatched to any gene: 5. The CDR3 runs to 14 residues. The CDR3 region is CASSRDSSGNTIYF. DNA of the CDR3: TGTGCCAGTTCAAGGGACAGCTCTGGAAACACCATATATTTT.

The gene calls are TRBV6-6 and TRBJ1-1; D uncertain. V lost 6 bases and J 3 bases, leaving 11 bases between the germline ends. This CDR3 is built from 13 residues. Per the germline V gene, CDR1 is MNHNY and CDR2 is SVGAGI (reference sequence). The CDR3 here is CASRHTKDTEAFF. The CDR3 bases are TGTGCCAGCAGACACACAAAAGACACTGAAGCTTTCTTT.

V usage is TRBV10-3 and J usage is TRBJ1-5; unclear D gene. The V gene's germline CDR1 is ENHRY and CDR2 SYGVKD. With 2 bases removed from V and 0 bases from J, the gap between germline ends came to 5 bases. This CDR3 has 14 amino acids. DNA of the CDR3: TGTGCCATCAGTGAGGGGGATAGCAATCAGCCCCAGCATTTT. Translated: CAISEGDSNQPQHF.

CDR3 sequence: CASSNGLDTFGQYF. The CDR3 DNA reads TGTGCCAGTAGTAATGGGCTTGACACTTTCGGGCAGTACTTC. The chain carries TRBV19 and TRBJ2-7; no definite D call. Germline V lookup: CDR1 LNHDA, CDR2 SQIVND (reference sequence). This CDR3 contains 14 residues. Deletions cut 4 bases from V and 9 bases from J, with 19 bases between.

The rearrangement links TRBV5-4 to TRBJ2-7, with D perhaps TRBD1 (5 bases). Trimming left V 1 base short and J 0 bases short, with 8 bases between. The germline CDR1 and CDR2 sequences are SGHNT and YYREEE (reference sequence). The CDR3 loop spans 14 amino acids. The CDR3: CASSLQGISYEQYF. CDR3 nucleotides: TGTGCCAGCAGCTTGCAGGGAATCTCCTACGAGCAGTACTTC.

This chain links TRBV28 with TRBJ1-5; 9 bases map to TRBD1. The CDR3 length is 15 residues. Trimming at V came to 8 bases and at J to 2 bases, leaving 7 bases not matched to a gene. Germline V CDR1 and CDR2: MDHEN, SYDVKM. For the CDR3, the DNA is TGTGCCAGCGGAGGACAGGGGCTGGGCAATCAGCCCCAGCATTTT. Translating gives CASGGQGLGNQPQHF.

The rearrangement uses TRBV7-2 and TRBJ1-1, with D possibly matching TRBD1 (6 bases). The CDR3 has 14 amino acids. V lost 3 bases to trimming and J lost 5 bases, with 13 bases between them. CDR1 and CDR2 (germline): SGHTA, FQGNSA. CDR3 sequence (DNA): TGTGCCAGCAGCTTTCAGGGGAAGGGGACTGAAGCTTTCTTT. Translation: CASSFQGKGTEAFF.

V usage is TRBV18 and J usage is TRBJ2-1, with D perhaps TRBD1 or TRBD2 (5 bases each). V was shortened by 3 bases and J by 3 bases, with 9 bases between the two germline ends. Germline V gene sequence: CDR1 KGHSH, CDR2 LQKENI. The CDR3 extends over 14 amino acids. The CDR3 is CASSPRDHYNEQFF. As DNA, the CDR3 is TGTGCCAGCTCACCCCGGGACCACTACAATGAGCAGTTCTTC. Full variable domain (rest looked up from reference TRBV18 and TRBJ2-1): NAGVMQNPRHLVRRRGQEARLRCSPMKGHSHVYWYRQLPEEGLKFMVYLQKENIIDESGMPKERFSAEFPKEGPSILRIQQVVRGDSAAYFCASSPRDHYNEQFFGPGTRLTVL.

The gene calls are TRBV7-9 and TRBJ1-1; maybe TRBD1 (5 bases). V lost 4 bases and J 0 bases, leaving 12 bases between the germline ends. Germline V lookup: CDR1 SEHNR, CDR2 FQNEAQ (reference sequence). The CDR3 has 15 residues. For the CDR3, the DNA is TGTGCCAGCAGCTCCCCGGGACTAATGAACACTGAAGCTTTCTTT. Translation: CASSSPGLMNTEAFF.

The V gene is TRBV5-1, the J gene TRBJ2-4; D remains unclear. This CDR3 has 13 amino acids. V was shortened by 4 bases and J by 8 bases, with 13 bases between the two germline ends. Germline-derived CDR1 and CDR2 are SGHRS and YFSETQ. The CDR3 loop is CASSPAAVDIQYF. CDR3 DNA: TGCGCCAGCAGCCCCGCCGCGGTGGACATTCAGTACTTC.

The chain carries TRBV15 and TRBJ2-1; 7 nucleotides align to TRBD2. The CDR3 contains 16 residues. Per the germline V gene, CDR1 is LNHNV and CDR2 is YYDKDF (reference sequence). Losses at the gene ends were 3 bases for V and 0 bases for J; bases not matched to a gene: 5. This CDR3 is CATSSMGGSSYNEQFF. Here the CDR3 DNA reads TGTGCCACCAGCAGTATGGGGGGGTCCTCCTACAATGAGCAGTTCTTC.

The rearrangement links TRBV18 to TRBJ2-6; D is undetermined. Trimming removed 1 base from V and 2 bases from J, with 6 bases in between. Germline CDR1 is KGHSH and CDR2 is LQKENI. The CDR3 is 15 amino acids. CDR3 protein: CASSPQGTGANVLTF. CDR3 nucleotides: TGTGCCAGCTCACCACAGGGAACTGGGGCCAACGTCCTGACTTTC.

The chain combines TRBV6-6 with TRBJ2-7; TRBD1 agrees at 10 bases. Germline CDR1 reads MNHNY; CDR2 reads SVGAGI (reference sequence). Germline trimming cut 5 bases from V and 1 base from J; bases unmatched to any gene: 2. The CDR3 loop spans 14 amino acids. This CDR3 is CASSPGQGSYEQYF. The CDR3 DNA reads TGTGCCAGCAGTCCGGGACAGGGGTCCTACGAGCAGTACTTC.

The V gene is TRBV11-2, the J gene TRBJ2-2, with TRBD2 matching over 8 bases. The J segment lost 7 bases and the V segment lost 5 bases, leaving 12 bases of the junction unmatched. Germline assignment: CDR1 SGHAT and CDR2 FQNNGV. The CDR3 is made up of 16 amino acids. CDR3 residues: CASSPQGSGSVGELFF. CDR3 bases: TGTGCCAGCAGCCCTCAGGGGAGCGGGAGTGTCGGGGAGCTGTTTTTT.

The chain is built from TRBV7-2 and TRBJ2-2; D not certain. Germline loops: CDR1 SGHTA, CDR2 FQGNSA. The CDR3 loop spans 14 amino acids. V dropped 6 bases and J dropped 2 bases, with 10 bases sitting between them. CDR3 nucleotide sequence: TGTGCCAGCAGTTCCTACCTTAACACCGGGGAGCTGTTTTTT. Residues: CASSSYLNTGELFF. The variable domain in full, completed from reference TRBV7-2 and TRBJ2-2, reads GAGVSQSPSNKVTEKGKDVELRCDPISGHTALYWYRQSLGQGLEFLIYFQGNSAPDKSGLPSDRFSAERTGGSVSTLTIQRTQQEDSAVYLCASSSYLNTGELFFGEGSRLTVL.

The rearrangement joins TRBV30 to TRBJ2-2; 10 bases map to TRBD2. The CDR3 is 17 amino acids. CDR1 GTSNPN and CDR2 SVGIG come from the germline V gene (reference sequence). Trimming cost V 0 bases and J 4 bases; bases outside gene matches: 8. CDR3: CAWSVRRTSGTTGELFF. As DNA, the CDR3 is TGTGCCTGGAGTGTACGAAGAACTAGCGGGACCACCGGGGAGCTGTTTTTT.

This rearrangement joins TRBV28 to TRBJ2-1; tentatively, D is TRBD2 (5 bases). This CDR3 contains 14 residues. V lost 2 bases and J lost 2, with 7 bases in between. The germline gives CDR1 MDHEN, CDR2 SYDVKM. The DNA for the CDR3 is TGTGCCAGCAGTTTAGAGGGAACCTACAATGAGCAGTTCTTC. Its translation: CASSLEGTYNEQFF.

The CDR3 loop reads CASSATSGSYNEQFF. The CDR3, as DNA: TGTGCCAGCAGCGCCACTAGCGGGAGTTACAATGAGCAGTTCTTC. The gene calls are TRBV9 and TRBJ2-1, with 11 bases fitting TRBD2. With 3 bases clipped from V and 4 bases from J, the junction kept 3 bases outside the gene matches. From germline, CDR1 is SGDLS and CDR2 YYNGEE. This CDR3 is 15 amino acids long.

V gene TRBV6-1 combines with J gene TRBJ2-5; D gene uncertain. Matching the DNA end better, TRBJ2-7 makes the J call doubtful. CDR3 length: 14 amino acids. Germline V gene lookup returns CDR1 MNHNS and CDR2 SASEGT. The CDR3 protein is CASRGGPPSYEQYF. The CDR3 nucleotides read TGTGCCAGCAGGGGCGGTCCACCCAGCTACGAGCAGTACTTC.

The chain's CDR3 is CAISEGQKETQYF. The CDR3 DNA reads as TGTGCCATCAGTGAAGGACAGAAAGAGACCCAGTACTTC. This chain connects TRBV10-3 to TRBJ2-5; D might be TRBD1 (6 bases). This CDR3 has 13 residues. Germline loops: CDR1 ENHRY, CDR2 SYGVKD. Trimming removed 3 bases at V and 3 bases at J, with 8 bases between.

As DNA, the CDR3 is TGTGCCAGTCTAAAACGGGGACAGAACTATGGCTACACCTTC. Translated, it gives CASLKRGQNYGYTF. The V gene is TRBV19, the J gene TRBJ1-2, with 7 bases fitting TRBD1. The CDR3 spans 14 residues. In germline, CDR1 is LNHDA, CDR2 SQIVND (reference sequence). The V gene end was trimmed by 8 bases and the J gene end by 2 bases; junction bases not matched to a gene: 8.

DNA for the CDR3: TGTGCCAGCAGCATTGGACAGCGATTTAATTCACCCCTCCACTTT. It encodes CASSIGQRFNSPLHF. The chain is built from TRBV5-4 and TRBJ1-6; D may be TRBD1 (6 bases). The CDR3 length is 15 residues. The V gene lost 4 bases and the J gene lost 6 bases, with 14 bases spanning the gap. Germline CDR1 is SGHNT and CDR2 is YYREEE (reference sequence).

The chain uses TRBV4-3 and TRBJ1-1, with TRBD1 identical over 7 bases. CDR1 is LGHNA and CDR2 is YSLEER in the germline V gene. The junction had 10 bases not matched to a gene; V was cut back by 1 base and J by 8 bases. This CDR3 region has 15 residues. DNA for the CDR3: TGCGCCAGCAGCCAAGGCCTGGCAGGGGGATACGAAGCTTTCTTT. It specifies CASSQGLAGGYEAFF.

This chain links TRBV2 with TRBJ1-1; 7 nucleotides line up with TRBD1. The J segment lost 1 base and the V segment lost 4 bases, leaving 0 bases of the junction unmatched. Germline V gives CDR1 SNHLY, CDR2 FYNNEI. This CDR3 has 13 amino acids. This CDR3 reads CASSGDRNTEAFF. In DNA, the CDR3 is TGTGCCAGCAGTGGGGACAGGAACACTGAAGCTTTCTTT.